The clone carrying this T cell receptor (beta chain) occurred many times. This sample is drawn from a study of early T cells in non-severe SARS-CoV-2 infection. Each CDR3 protein is one row after TCRdb ran MiXCR on the 5' RACE reads. The table has tens of thousands of distinct CDR3 sequences, over 9.5% seen once. The CDR3 has 14 residues. CDR1 is SGHTA and CDR2 is FQGTGA in the germline V gene. V dropped 3 bases and J dropped 4 bases, with 12 bases sitting between them. The V call is TRBV7-3, the J call TRBJ1-2; D is perhaps TRBD1 (5 bases). This clonotype originated in an adult who was a healthcare worker with PCR-confirmed SARS-CoV-2 infection or an uninfected control (not recorded which). Sequenced here: whole blood, sampled at baseline. The CDR3 sequence is CASSLTGELYGYTF. Here the CDR3 DNA reads TGTGCCAGCAGCTTGACGGGGGAGCTCTATGGCTACACCTTC.